Below, one T cell receptor beta chain is given with its context. The target antigen is unknown. This sample was taken from a study of cytomegalovirus exposure and HLA in healthy donors. 13 Jbeta primers and 60 Vbeta primers were used for the PCR. The table came from immunoSEQ multiplex PCR; TCRdb's copy has only in-frame clones and leaves some out. The table lists 100,000 to 150,000 clones. CDR1 is SGHTA, CDR2 FQGTGA, per germline. The J segment lost 5 bases and the V segment lost 6 bases, leaving 9 bases of the junction unmatched. The CDR3 consists of 16 residues. Sampled while nominally healthy, donors likely had unrecorded immune exposures. Study-wide findings and caveats: An ancestry cluster, one associated with Asian ancestry, reportedly showed fewer N-insertions than the approximately 670-donor mean in a later analysis. For most TCR beta V segments, an earlier analysis put the productive rate at about 90% or about 30% of the time.

The rearrangement links TRBV7-3 to TRBJ2-2; 10 bases map to TRBD1. The sample was PBMCs. The receptor comes from a woman in her 40s in good health and CMV-seronegative. CDR3 in amino acids: CASRSTGGVVTGELFF. The CDR3 DNA follows: TGTGCCAGCAGGTCGACAGGGGGCGTAGTAACCGGGGAGCTGTTTTTT.